This T cell receptor (beta chain) was retrieved from a study of T cell clonotyping in hematopoietic cell transplantation. The method was immunoSEQ multiplex PCR; TCRdb's version includes in-frame clones alone and lacks a portion of them. The sample consists of several thousand clones, about a quarter of them appearing once. The V gene's germline CDR1 is SGDLS and CDR2 YYNGEE. V was shortened by 2 bases and J by 3 bases, with 12 bases between the two germline ends. The CDR3 consists of 15 residues. In this sample, this clone turned up a few times. This clonotype originated in a male patient aged 40-50 years who had an allogeneic stem cell transplant from an unrelated donor, so the T cells may come from the graft donor. Some clones in this sample may be carry-over from other donors' samples. Material: peripheral blood mononuclear cells, obtained 180 days after allogeneic stem cell transplant. The chain joins TRBV9 to TRBJ2-1; D gene uncertain. CDR3 DNA sequence: TGTGCCAGCAGCGTGGAAGGAGTTGTCTACAATGAGCAGTTCTTC. Its protein product is CASSVEGVVYNEQFF.